Presented here are 32 T cell receptor beta chains from one specimen sequenced in a study of OX40 agonist ivuxolimab in advanced cancers. Assay: immunoSEQ multiplex PCR; the TCRdb copy retains only in-frame clones and omits some. This sample carries about 62,000 clones, roughly 88% of them seen once, and the ten largest clones take about 5.5%. The source was CD4+ or CD8+ T cells sorted from blood, collected in a trial of the OX40 agonist ivuxolimab. The receptors derive from an adult with an advanced solid tumor such as melanoma, head and neck, liver or kidney cancer.

The chain has TRBV7-2 and TRBJ2-2; D ambiguous. The CDR3 is made up of 16 amino acids. Germline V lookup: CDR1 SGHTA, CDR2 FQGNSA. Trimming pared 1 base from V and 3 bases from J, leaving 12 bases between. The CDR3 DNA follows: TGTGCCAGCAGCTTAGTAAGGCAGATCTACACCGGGGAGCTGTTTTTT. Amino acid sequence: CASSLVRQIYTGELFF.

The gene calls are TRBV7-6 and TRBJ2-2, with 9 bases lining up with TRBD1. This CDR3 comprises 18 residues. Per the germline V gene, CDR1 is SGHVS and CDR2 is FNYEAQ. Trimming cost V 5 bases and J 4 bases; bases outside gene matches: 14. The CDR3 region is CASSPYPPGQGITGELFF. The CDR3 bases are TGTGCCAGCAGCCCCTACCCCCCGGGACAGGGAATCACCGGGGAGCTGTTTTTT.

This rearrangement joins TRBV29-1 to TRBJ2-7; D is undetermined. V was pared by 2 bases and J by 0 bases, with 8 bases between. CDR1 and CDR2 from the germline V gene are SQVTM and ANQGSEA. The CDR3 is 13 residues long. The CDR3 nucleotides read TGCAGCGTTGAAACGCCTAGCTCCTACGAGCAGTACTTC. The encoded protein is CSVETPSSYEQYF.

The chain couples TRBV14 to TRBJ2-2; 7 bases are shared with TRBD1. V trimming: 1 base; J trimming: 0 bases; junction bases outside the gene matches: 2. The germline CDR1 and CDR2 sequences are SGHDN and FVKESK. CDR3 size: 16 residues. The CDR3 DNA follows: TGTGCCAGCAGCCAAGGGGGGACAGCGAACACCGGGGAGCTGTTTTTT. Translating gives CASSQGGTANTGELFF.

The genes are TRBV19 and TRBJ1-6; no firm D call. Between the trimmed V and J ends, which lost 2 bases and 7 bases, there was a span of 3 bases. From germline, CDR1 is LNHDA and CDR2 SQIVND (reference sequence). The CDR3 is 12 amino acids. CDR3 region: CASSIPNSPLHF. The CDR3 DNA reads as TGTGCCAGTAGTATACCGAATTCACCCCTCCACTTT.

This chain connects TRBV6-4 to TRBJ2-1; a possible D gene is TRBD2 (6 bases). This CDR3 is 14 amino acids long. Trimming removed 7 bases from V and 9 bases from J, with 19 bases in between. Germline V lookup: CDR1 MRHNA, CDR2 SNTAGT. CDR3: CASKTSGVSGEQFF. The CDR3 coding sequence is TGTGCCAGCAAGACGTCGGGAGTTTCTGGTGAGCAGTTCTTC.

The chain joins TRBV27 to TRBJ2-1, with TRBD2 matching over 7 bases. The CDR3 spans 17 residues. Trimming took 3 bases from V and 8 from J; bases not matched to a gene: 16. The V gene's germline CDR1 is MNHEY and CDR2 SMNVEV (reference sequence). The CDR3 spells CASSLKTSPNGNYEQFF. Written as DNA, the CDR3 is TGTGCCAGCAGTTTGAAGACTAGCCCTAACGGGAACTATGAGCAGTTCTTC.

This chain links TRBV19 with TRBJ1-3; TRBD1 matches at 9 bases. V shed 3 bases and J 0 bases; nucleotides not matched to a gene: 6. Germline-derived CDR1 and CDR2 are LNHDA and SQIVND (reference sequence). The CDR3 is 17 amino acids. The CDR3 here is CASSISGTGPSGNTIYF. CDR3 sequence (DNA): TGTGCCAGTAGTATCTCGGGGACAGGGCCCTCTGGAAACACCATATATTTT.

The CDR3 protein is CASITRDRGRGYGYTF. DNA for the CDR3: TGTGCCAGCATCACCCGGGACAGGGGGCGCGGCTATGGCTACACCTTC. The chain joins TRBV28 to TRBJ1-2, with 12 bases aligning to TRBD1. In germline, CDR1 is MDHEN, CDR2 SYDVKM. There are 16 residues in the CDR3. Trimming cost V 7 bases and J 4 bases; bases outside gene matches: 10.

The chain has TRBV28 and TRBJ2-3; TRBD2 agrees at 7 bases. Germline V CDR1 and CDR2: MDHEN, SYDVKM. The V segment lost 6 bases and the J segment 5 bases; nucleotides outside the gene matches: 8. The CDR3 consists of 14 residues. In DNA, the CDR3 is TGTGCCAGCAGGACTGGAGGGGAGGGAGATACGCAGTATTTT. This encodes CASRTGGEGDTQYF.

The chain has TRBV7-2 and TRBJ2-3; D might be TRBD1 (5 bases). The V and J ends lost 5 bases and 0 bases respectively, with 15 bases between them. This CDR3 is built from 16 residues. The germline V gene has CDR1 SGHTA and CDR2 FQGNSA. The chain's CDR3 is CASSPRQRSSTDTQYF. Written as DNA, the CDR3 is TGTGCCAGCAGCCCCCGACAGCGTTCTAGCACAGATACGCAGTATTTT. The full variable domain, in which reference TRBV7-2 and TRBJ2-3 provide the parts outside the CDR3, is GAGVSQSPSNKVTEKGKDVELRCDPISGHTALYWYRQSLGQGLEFLIYFQGNSAPDKSGLPSDRFSAERTGGSVSTLTIQRTQQEDSAVYLCASSPRQRSSTDTQYFGPGTRLTVL.

The chain uses TRBV15 and TRBJ2-5, with TRBD1 matching 9 bases. Germline V gene lookup returns CDR1 LNHNV and CDR2 YYDKDF (reference sequence). There are 14 residues in the CDR3. V dropped 4 bases and J dropped 5; count of bases not matched to a gene: 5. CDR3: CATSKDRGMETQYF. CDR3 nucleotide sequence: TGTGCCACCAGCAAGGACAGGGGAATGGAGACCCAGTACTTC.

V and J are TRBV4-1 and TRBJ2-7, with D unresolved. Trimming took 4 bases from V and 7 from J, leaving 20 bases between them. The CDR3 totals 15 residues. Looked up from germline, CDR1 is MGHRA and CDR2 is YSYEKL. The chain's CDR3 is CASSPGSFQSSEQYF. The CDR3 DNA sequence: TGCGCCAGCAGCCCGGGCAGTTTCCAGAGTTCAGAGCAGTACTTC.

This rearrangement joins TRBV5-6 to TRBJ1-5, with no clear D. The CDR3 has 15 residues. Germline values: CDR1 SGHDT, CDR2 YYEEEE. V dropped 5 bases and J dropped 0 bases, with 12 bases sitting between them. The CDR3 sequence is CASSELAVSNQPQHF. As DNA, the CDR3 is TGTGCCAGCAGTGAGCTTGCGGTTAGCAATCAGCCCCAGCATTTT.

V gene TRBV5-6 combines with J gene TRBJ1-1; tentative D call: TRBD1 (6 bases). The CDR3 sequence is 16 residues long. Trimming shortened V by 3 bases and J by 2 bases, and 17 bases separated the two germline ends. Germline V gene data show CDR1 as SGHDT and CDR2 as YYEEEE. This CDR3 is CASSSTGIVSNTEAFF. Here the CDR3 DNA reads TGTGCCAGCAGCTCTACAGGGATAGTTAGTAACACTGAAGCTTTCTTT.

The chain recombines TRBV18 with TRBJ1-4, with D unresolved. CDR3 length: 15 residues. CDR1 and CDR2 from the germline V gene are KGHSH and LQKENI. V lost 2 bases to trimming and J lost 0 bases, with 7 bases between them. The CDR3 coding sequence is TGTGCCAGCTCACCATATCAACCAACTAATGAAAAACTGTTTTTT. Protein: CASSPYQPTNEKLFF.

The chain couples TRBV30 to TRBJ1-1; 7 bases fit TRBD1. The trim removed 2 bases at V and 1 base at J, leaving 4 bases unmatched. This CDR3 is 14 amino acids long. The germline V gene has CDR1 GTSNPN and CDR2 SVGIG (reference sequence). CDR3 sequence: CAWSTGAGNTEAFF. CDR3 nucleotide sequence: TGTGCCTGGAGTACAGGGGCGGGGAACACTGAAGCTTTCTTT.

In nucleotides, the CDR3 is TGTGCCAGCAGCTTGCCGGGGGGGAATCAGCCCCAGCATTTT. Translating it yields CASSLPGGNQPQHF. The chain has TRBV11-2 and TRBJ1-5; D is possibly TRBD1 (5 bases). Per germline, CDR1 SGHAT and CDR2 FQNNGV. The V gene lost 3 bases and the J gene lost 4 bases, with 10 bases spanning the gap. There are 14 residues in the CDR3. Together with reference TRBV11-2 and TRBJ1-5, the CDR3 gives the full variable domain: EAGVAQSPRYKIIEKRQSVAFWCNPISGHATLYWYQQILGQGPKLLIQFQNNGVVDDSQLPKDRFSAERLKGVDSTLKIQPAKLEDSAVYLCASSLPGGNQPQHFGDGTRLSIL.

The chain uses TRBV9 and TRBJ1-1; D ambiguous. This CDR3 has 14 residues. V gave up 0 bases and J gave up 4 bases, with 10 bases separating them. Germline values: CDR1 SGDLS, CDR2 YYNGEE. The CDR3 bases are TGTGCCAGCAGCGTAGGACCGGAGGCCACTGAAGCTTTCTTT. Encoded protein: CASSVGPEATEAFF.

The chain recombines TRBV28 with TRBJ2-2, with no clear D. CDR1 and CDR2 from the germline V gene are MDHEN and SYDVKM. The CDR3 contains 12 residues. V was pared by 3 bases and J by 6 bases, with 5 bases between. The CDR3 sequence: CASSFPAGELFF. CDR3 DNA sequence: TGTGCCAGCAGTTTCCCGGCCGGGGAGCTGTTTTTT. Full variable domain (rest looked up from reference TRBV28 and TRBJ2-2): DVKVTQSSRYLVKRTGEKVFLECVQDMDHENMFWYRQDPGLGLRLIYFSYDVKMKEKGDIPEGYSVSREKKERFSLILESASTNQTSMYLCASSFPAGELFFGEGSRLTVL.

The chain couples TRBV5-1 to TRBJ2-7, with D possibly being TRBD1 (5 bases). Germline V gene lookup returns CDR1 SGHRS and CDR2 YFSETQ. Trimming removed 4 bases from V and 3 bases from J, with 11 bases in between. The CDR3 runs 13 residues. CDR3 nucleotide sequence: TGCGCCAGCAGCGACGCAGGGCTCTACGAGCAGTACTTC. Amino acid sequence: CASSDAGLYEQYF.

This clone was detected only once. The CDR3 reads CASNGGGRLDTQYF. DNA for the CDR3: TGTGCCAGCAACGGCGGGGGGCGCCTGGATACGCAGTATTTT. The rearrangement links TRBV5-3 to TRBJ2-3; 8 bases match TRBD2. TRBV5-3 is treated as an ORF (open reading frame) with a function not yet certain. This CDR3 is 14 amino acids long. V shed 8 bases, J shed 6 bases, and the junction held 11 bases outside the gene matches.

The chain has TRBV20-1 and TRBJ2-5; D call uncertain. The CDR3 spans 8 residues. With 5 bases removed from V and 5 bases from J, the gap between germline ends came to 0 bases. The germline V gene encodes CDR1 DFQATT and CDR2 SNEGSKA (reference sequence). Written as DNA, the CDR3 is TGCAGTGCTGAGACCCAGTACTTC. Translated, it gives CSAETQYF.

The J gene is TRBJ2-2, the V gene TRBV11-2; 8 nucleotides match TRBD1. Per germline, CDR1 SGHAT and CDR2 FQNNGV. There are 16 residues in the CDR3. The junction had 8 bases not matched to a gene; V was cut back by 5 bases and J by 3 bases. In DNA form, the CDR3 reads TGTGCCAGCAGCACCCGGACAGGGAAGTACACCGGGGAGCTGTTTTTT. This codes for CASSTRTGKYTGELFF.

The V gene is TRBV7-2, the J gene TRBJ1-2, with unresolved D. CDR3 length: 12 residues. Trimming took off 6 bases at V and 3 bases at J, with 8 bases between the two ends. From germline, CDR1 is SGHTA and CDR2 FQGNSA. The CDR3 coding sequence is TGTGCCAGCAGTCAGGCCGACTATGGCTACACCTTC. It specifies CASSQADYGYTF.

The chain recombines TRBV15 with TRBJ2-5; 10 nucleotides align to TRBD2. Losses at the gene ends were 6 bases for V and 3 bases for J; bases not matched to a gene: 13. The CDR3 runs 17 residues. Germline V gives CDR1 LNHNV, CDR2 YYDKDF (reference sequence). The CDR3 loop reads CATSIAGGNGYKETQYF. CDR3 in DNA: TGTGCCACCAGTATAGCGGGAGGCAACGGATATAAAGAGACCCAGTACTTC.

The rearrangement uses TRBV7-3 and TRBJ1-2; D is unclear. The CDR3 covers 13 residues. The V and J ends lost 5 bases and 4 bases respectively, with 11 bases between them. Germline CDR1 and CDR2: SGHTA and FQGTGA. The CDR3 nucleotides are TGTGCCAGCAGCGCCGAAAGGTTCTATGGCTACACCTTC. It is translated as CASSAERFYGYTF.

The chain links TRBV7-9 to TRBJ2-2; 8 nucleotides align to TRBD2. Germline V gene sequence: CDR1 SEHNR, CDR2 FQNEAQ (reference sequence). This CDR3 is 15 amino acids long. Unmatched junction bases numbered 6, after V lost 5 bases and J lost 4 bases. The CDR3 DNA follows: TGTGCCAGCAGCCGAGTGGCGGGGGGCACCGGGGAGCTGTTTTTT. It yields the protein CASSRVAGGTGELFF.

This CDR3 is CSVVFDRAGNQPQHF. As DNA, the CDR3 is TGCAGCGTCGTGTTCGACAGGGCGGGCAATCAGCCCCAGCATTTT. This chain links TRBV29-1 with TRBJ1-5; 7 positions match TRBD1. Germline V gene data show CDR1 as SQVTM and CDR2 as ANQGSEA. With V trimmed by 6 bases and J by 2 bases, 10 bases remained unmatched. The CDR3 runs to 15 residues.

The chain couples TRBV28 to TRBJ1-2, with 8 bases matching TRBD1. V gave up 6 bases and J gave up 4 bases; unmatched junction bases: 7. Germline V CDR1 and CDR2: MDHEN, SYDVKM. This CDR3 contains 14 residues. CDR3: CASSPGTGRYGYTF. Written as DNA, the CDR3 is TGTGCCAGCAGCCCTGGGACAGGCCGCTATGGCTACACCTTC.

The chain combines TRBV11-3 with TRBJ2-5, with unresolved D. V lost 1 base, J lost 5 bases, and 5 bases lay in between. This CDR3 region has 12 residues. CDR1 is SGHNT and CDR2 is YENEEA in the germline V gene. For the CDR3, the DNA is TGTGCCAGCAGCTTAGGTTCTGAGACCCAGTACTTC. Protein product: CASSLGSETQYF.

J is TRBJ1-4 and V is TRBV7-2; the D is unclear. This CDR3 is 15 amino acids long. The ends were cut back, 5 bases at V and 7 bases at J, with 17 bases in the middle. Germline lookup yields CDR1 SGHTA and CDR2 FQGNSA. Here the CDR3 DNA reads TGTGCCAGCAGCCCGGAGGTTTCGGATCTTGAAAAACTGTTTTTT. Its translation is CASSPEVSDLEKLFF.